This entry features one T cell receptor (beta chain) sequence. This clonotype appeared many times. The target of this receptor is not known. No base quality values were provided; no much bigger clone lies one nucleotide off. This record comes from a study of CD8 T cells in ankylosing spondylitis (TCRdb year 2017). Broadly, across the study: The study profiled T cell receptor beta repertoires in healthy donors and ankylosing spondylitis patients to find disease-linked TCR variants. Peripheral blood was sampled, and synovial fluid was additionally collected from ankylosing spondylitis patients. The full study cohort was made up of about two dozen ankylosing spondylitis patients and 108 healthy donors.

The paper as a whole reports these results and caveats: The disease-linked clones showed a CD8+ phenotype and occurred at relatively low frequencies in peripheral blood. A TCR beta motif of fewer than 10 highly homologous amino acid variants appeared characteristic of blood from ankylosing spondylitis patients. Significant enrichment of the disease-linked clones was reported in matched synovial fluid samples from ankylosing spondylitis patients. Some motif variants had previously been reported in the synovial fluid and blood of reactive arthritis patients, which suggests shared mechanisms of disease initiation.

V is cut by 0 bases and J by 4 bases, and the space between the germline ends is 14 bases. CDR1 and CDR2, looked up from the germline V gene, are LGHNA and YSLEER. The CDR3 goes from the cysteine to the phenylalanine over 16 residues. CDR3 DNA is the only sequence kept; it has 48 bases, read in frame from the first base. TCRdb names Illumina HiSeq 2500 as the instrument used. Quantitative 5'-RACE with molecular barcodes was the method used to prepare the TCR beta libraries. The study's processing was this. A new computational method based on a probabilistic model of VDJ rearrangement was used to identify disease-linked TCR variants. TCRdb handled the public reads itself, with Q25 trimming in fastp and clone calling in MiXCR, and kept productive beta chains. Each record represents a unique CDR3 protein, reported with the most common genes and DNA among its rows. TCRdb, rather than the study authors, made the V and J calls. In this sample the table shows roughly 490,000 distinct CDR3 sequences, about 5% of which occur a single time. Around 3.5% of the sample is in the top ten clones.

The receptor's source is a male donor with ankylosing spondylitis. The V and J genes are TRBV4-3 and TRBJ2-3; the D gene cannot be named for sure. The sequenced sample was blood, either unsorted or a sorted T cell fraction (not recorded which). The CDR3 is CASSQEESGLSDTQYF. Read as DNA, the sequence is TGCGCCAGCAGCCAAGAAGAATCAGGTCTCTCAGATACGCAGTATTTT.